This T cell receptor beta chain originates from a study of cytomegalovirus exposure and HLA in healthy donors. The study's findings and limits: Reportedly, cytomegalovirus status was diagnosed with high sensitivity and specificity.

The PCR contained 60 Vbeta and 13 Jbeta primers. Libraries were prepared by immunoSEQ multiplex PCR; TCRdb keeps only in-frame clonotypes and omits some of them. The sample consists of tens of thousands of clones, around 80% of them appearing once. A remark on this clone: Its matching antigen is unknown.

The germline V gene encodes CDR1 KGHSH and CDR2 LQKENI. This CDR3 has 13 residues. Trimming took 1 base from V and 10 from J, leaving 13 bases between them. Material for sequencing was PBMCs. The TCR comes from a man aged 40-50 years in good health and CMV-seronegative. The chain has TRBV18 and TRBJ1-1; no definite D call. The DNA of the CDR3 is TGTGCCAGCTCACCACTGTTCGGGGATGTAGCTTTCTTT. This gives the protein CASSPLFGDVAFF.